The rows below give T cell receptor beta chains drawn from one sample of a study of T-cell memory formation after mild COVID-19. TCRdb reprocessed the 5' RACE reads with MiXCR, giving one entry per CDR3 protein. Among 250,000 to 400,000 distinct CDR3 sequences, about 13% were seen once, and the ten largest hold roughly 21%. Sequencing was carried out using PBMCs or a T cell subset sorted from them (not recorded which). Source of these receptors: a man in his late teens or twenties who had mild COVID-19 (a few samples of this study predate the infection). Cell type and time point are not known. Each CDR3 is given with its conserved first and last residue. D genes are given only for firm matches. Rows give clone size only sometimes, using once, few, many, or a class for an expanded clone.

DNA: TGTGCCAGCAGCGCTTTCAATCAGCCCCAGCATTTT
CDR3: CASSAFNQPQHF
J: TRBJ1-5
D: .
size: few
V: TRBV7-2

DNA: TGTGCCAGCAGCCTAAGGGACAGACCGAACACCGGGGAGCTGTTTTTT
CDR3: CASSLRDRPNTGELFF
J: TRBJ2-2
D: TRBD1
size: few
V: TRBV9

DNA: TGCGCCAGCAGTACGACTGTCCACGAGCAGTACTTC
CDR3: CASSTTVHEQYF
J: TRBJ2-7
D: .
size: .
V: TRBV5-1

DNA: TGTGCCAGCAGCCTCGACAGACTTCGACACTATGGCTACACCTTC
CDR3: CASSLDRLRHYGYTF
J: TRBJ1-2
D: .
size: few
V: TRBV7-2

DNA: TGCGCCAGCAGCTTGCCGGCGGGGTACTACAATGAGCAGTTCTTC
CDR3: CASSLPAGYYNEQFF
J: TRBJ2-1
D: .
size: .
V: TRBV5-1

DNA: TGTGCCAGCAGCTCCCCCGGACACTCCTACAATGAGCAGTTCTTC
CDR3: CASSSPGHSYNEQFF
J: TRBJ2-1
D: .
size: many
V: TRBV11-2

DNA: TGCGCCAGCAGCTCCGTGGTCAGGGGGAACACTGAAGCTTTCTTT
CDR3: CASSSVVRGNTEAFF
J: TRBJ1-1
D: .
size: .
V: TRBV5-1

DNA: TGTGCCAGCAGTTTCCCCTGGGAGGGTGGGTCACCCCTCCACTTT
CDR3: CASSFPWEGGSPLHF
J: TRBJ1-6
D: .
size: few
V: TRBV28

DNA: TGTGCCAGCAGCGCCAGGGACACGGGAGGCGGGGAGCTGTTTTTT
CDR3: CASSARDTGGGELFF
J: TRBJ2-2
D: .
size: few
V: TRBV11-3

DNA: TGCAGTGCTCCAGACCACGGGGGTAGGCATGAAAAACTGTTTTTT
CDR3: CSAPDHGGRHEKLFF
J: TRBJ1-4
D: .
size: .
V: TRBV20-1

DNA: TGCAGCATGGGACGTATGGGGGAGACCCAGTACTTC
CDR3: CSMGRMGETQYF
J: TRBJ2-5
D: .
size: many
V: TRBV29-1

DNA: TGTGCCAGCCACCGGACGGCCACAGATACGCAGTATTTT
CDR3: CASHRTATDTQYF
J: TRBJ2-3
D: .
size: .
V: TRBV12-3/TRBV12-4

DNA: TGTGCCAGCAGTGAATACCGACAGTTAAACAATGAGCAGTTCTTC
CDR3: CASSEYRQLNNEQFF
J: TRBJ2-1
D: .
size: many
V: TRBV2

DNA: TGTGCCAGCAGCCGTACCCGCTCCCGTTCAGCGGAGAGCTACAATGAGCAGTTCTTC
CDR3: CASSRTRSRSAESYNEQFF
J: TRBJ2-1
D: .
size: few
V: TRBV11-2

DNA: TGTGCCAGCAGCCCACTGCTGGGTGTATCTTCCGGTGAGCAGTTCTTC
CDR3: CASSPLLGVSSGEQFF
J: TRBJ2-1
D: .
size: few
V: TRBV7-2

DNA: TGTGCCAGCAGCCGGACCGGGACAGGGACTAACTATGGCTACACCTTC
CDR3: CASSRTGTGTNYGYTF
J: TRBJ1-2
D: TRBD1
size: .
V: TRBV7-9

DNA: TGTGCCAGCAGTTACCTTGAGAGCCTGGGGTACAATGAGCAGTTCTTC
CDR3: CASSYLESLGYNEQFF
J: TRBJ2-1
D: .
size: few
V: TRBV6-5

DNA: TGTGCCAGCAGCAAGCGGAGCGGGACTGGTCAAGAGACCCAGTACTTC
CDR3: CASSKRSGTGQETQYF
J: TRBJ2-5
D: TRBD2
size: .
V: TRBV7-6

DNA: TGCGCCAGCAGCCGACAGCGGGTCACTAATGAAAAACTGTTTTTT
CDR3: CASSRQRVTNEKLFF
J: TRBJ1-4
D: .
size: .
V: TRBV5-1

DNA: TGTGCCAGCAGCCACGGGGGCGGAGGAAATGGCTACACCTTC
CDR3: CASSHGGGGNGYTF
J: TRBJ1-2
D: .
size: .
V: TRBV6-5

DNA: TGTGCCAGCAGTTTCGGGAGGGACCAGCCCCAGCATTTT
CDR3: CASSFGRDQPQHF
J: TRBJ1-5
D: .
size: .
V: TRBV27

DNA: TGTGCCAGCTCCCTAGCGAACAATGAGCAGTTCTTC
CDR3: CASSLANNEQFF
J: TRBJ2-1
D: .
size: .
V: TRBV12-3/TRBV12-4

DNA: TGTGCCAGCAGTTGGGACTCCCTCACGGGCACTGAAGCTTTCTTT
CDR3: CASSWDSLTGTEAFF
J: TRBJ1-1
D: .
size: few
V: TRBV27

DNA: TGCGCCAGCAGCTTGGTTTTAGCGGGGGAAGAGACCCAGTACTTC
CDR3: CASSLVLAGEETQYF
J: TRBJ2-5
D: TRBD2
size: many
V: TRBV5-1

DNA: TGCAGTGCTAGGATGTCGGGGCCTGGAGAGACCCAGTACTTC
CDR3: CSARMSGPGETQYF
J: TRBJ2-5
D: .
size: .
V: TRBV20-1

DNA: TGTGCCAGCCACACGGGGGCCAGGGGTCAGCCCCAGCATTTT
CDR3: CASHTGARGQPQHF
J: TRBJ1-5
D: .
size: few
V: TRBV7-8

DNA: TGCGCCAGCAGGCCCGGACAGTTTGTTACAGATACGCAGTATTTT
CDR3: CASRPGQFVTDTQYF
J: TRBJ2-3
D: .
size: few
V: TRBV5-1

DNA: TGTGCCAGCAGCGTACCGTCCGGGGTAGGTGGCTACACCTTC
CDR3: CASSVPSGVGGYTF
J: TRBJ1-2
D: .
size: few
V: TRBV9

DNA: TGCGCCAGCAGCTTGGTGGAGGGCGGCGAAGTCGGGGTTTTT
CDR3: CASSLVEGGEVGVF
J: TRBJ1-4
D: .
size: few
V: TRBV5-1

DNA: TGTGCCAGCAGCGTAGGGGCTAGCGGGGGGCTCACAGATACGCAGTATTTT
CDR3: CASSVGASGGLTDTQYF
J: TRBJ2-3
D: TRBD2
size: .
V: TRBV9

DNA: TGTGCCAGCAGCCTTAATCTAGGAGGCGACGAGCAGTACTTC
CDR3: CASSLNLGGDEQYF
J: TRBJ2-7
D: .
size: .
V: TRBV6-2/TRBV6-3

DNA: TGCAGCGTTGAAGGAGTAGTCACAGATACGCAGTATTTT
CDR3: CSVEGVVTDTQYF
J: TRBJ2-3
D: .
size: few
V: TRBV29-1

DNA: TGTGCCTGGAGTGTACGTTCGGGGGAGACCCAGTACTTC
CDR3: CAWSVRSGETQYF
J: TRBJ2-5
D: .
size: .
V: TRBV30

DNA: TGTGCCAGCAGCCCAGAGGACTCCTACGAGCAGTACTTC
CDR3: CASSPEDSYEQYF
J: TRBJ2-7
D: .
size: few
V: TRBV7-9

DNA: TGTGCCAGCAGCCGAGGGTACCGCACAGATACGCAGTATTTT
CDR3: CASSRGYRTDTQYF
J: TRBJ2-3
D: .
size: many
V: TRBV11-2